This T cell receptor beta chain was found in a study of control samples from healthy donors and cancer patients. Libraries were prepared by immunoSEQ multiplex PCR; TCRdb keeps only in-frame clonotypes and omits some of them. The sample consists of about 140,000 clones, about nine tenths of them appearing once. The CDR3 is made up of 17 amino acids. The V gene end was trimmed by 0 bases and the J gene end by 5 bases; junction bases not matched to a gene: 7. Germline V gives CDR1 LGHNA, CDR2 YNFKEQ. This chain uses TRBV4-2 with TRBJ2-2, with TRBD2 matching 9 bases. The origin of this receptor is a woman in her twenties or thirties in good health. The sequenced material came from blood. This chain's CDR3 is CASSQDGAGGVTGELFF. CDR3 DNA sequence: TGTGCCAGCAGCCAAGATGGGGCGGGAGGGGTGACCGGGGAGCTGTTTTTT.